This TCR beta chain came from a study of T cells in Graves' hyperthyroidism and ophthalmopathy. Study-wide background: The initial diagnosis was the point when peripheral blood was collected, ahead of any treatment.

Using RNA transcripts as the source, TCR beta CDR3 regions were amplified. The TCR CDR3 was amplified in a first-round RT-PCR using the HTBI primer set. TCRdb re-called the multiplex PCR reads through MiXCR, storing one row per CDR3 protein. There are about 300,000 distinct CDR3 sequences in the sample; 16% occur only once, and around a third lies in the top ten. This CDR3 is built from 18 residues. Trimming at V came to 0 bases and at J to 2 bases, leaving 3 bases not matched to a gene. CDR1 SGHRS and CDR2 YFSETQ come from the germline V gene. Thyroid ultrasound, orbital computed tomography, clinical symptoms, and serum thyroxine and TRAb underpinned diagnoses.

Sequenced: blood. This clonotype was obtained from a man aged 25-40 years with Graves' hyperthyroidism. The genes are TRBV5-1 and TRBJ2-1; 15 bases line up with TRBD2. The CDR3 reads CASSLVRTSGRAYNEQFF. Written as DNA, the CDR3 is TGCGCCAGCAGCTTGGTCCGGACTAGCGGGAGGGCCTACAATGAGCAGTTCTTC.